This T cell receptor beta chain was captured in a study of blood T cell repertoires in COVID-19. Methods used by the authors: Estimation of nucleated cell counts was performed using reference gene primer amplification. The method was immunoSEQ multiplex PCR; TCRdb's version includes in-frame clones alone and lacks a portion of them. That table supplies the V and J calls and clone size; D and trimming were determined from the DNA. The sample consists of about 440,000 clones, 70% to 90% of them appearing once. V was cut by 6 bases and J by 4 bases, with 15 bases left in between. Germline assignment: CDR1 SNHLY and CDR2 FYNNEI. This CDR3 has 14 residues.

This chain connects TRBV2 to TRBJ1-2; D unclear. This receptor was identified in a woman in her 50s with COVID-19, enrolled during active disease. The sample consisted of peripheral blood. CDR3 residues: CASSHSQTGYGYTF. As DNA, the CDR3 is TGTGCCAGCAGCCATTCCCAAACGGGCTATGGCTACACCTTC.